This T cell receptor (beta chain) was retrieved from a study of blood T cell repertoires in COVID-19. At the level of the study: The United States, Italy and Spain provided the acute and convalescent COVID-19 samples. PBMCs, B-cell-depleted T cells, or T cells were the source of the cDNA or gDNA that made up the material.

Per the authors' pipeline: Amplifying reference gene primers gave estimates of nucleated cell counts. Some clones are missing from TCRdb's copy, which holds only in-frame ones; the method was immunoSEQ multiplex PCR. Clone size and the V and J calls come from that table; the DNA yielded D and trimming. The sample holds roughly 230,000 clones, roughly 85% seen once. Trimming shortened V by 1 base and J by 0 bases, and 9 bases separated the two germline ends. CDR1 is SGHDN, CDR2 FVKESK, per germline. This CDR3 contains 15 residues. V and J are TRBV14 and TRBJ1-1, with a weak D call TRBD1 (5 bases). This clonotype was sampled from a man aged 40-55 years with acute or convalescent COVID-19. Sequenced input: peripheral blood. The CDR3 region is CASSQVRGLNTEAFF. The CDR3 bases are TGTGCCAGCAGCCAAGTTCGGGGGTTGAACACTGAAGCTTTCTTT.